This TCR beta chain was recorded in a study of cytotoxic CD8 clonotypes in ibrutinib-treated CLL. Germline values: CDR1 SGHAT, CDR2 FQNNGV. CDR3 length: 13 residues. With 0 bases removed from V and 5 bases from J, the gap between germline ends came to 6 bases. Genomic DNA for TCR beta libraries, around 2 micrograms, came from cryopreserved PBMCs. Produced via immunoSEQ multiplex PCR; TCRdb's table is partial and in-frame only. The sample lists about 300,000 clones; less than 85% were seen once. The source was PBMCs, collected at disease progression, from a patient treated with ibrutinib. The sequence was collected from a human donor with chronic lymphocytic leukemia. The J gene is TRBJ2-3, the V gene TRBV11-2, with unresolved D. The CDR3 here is CASSLDRVDTQYF. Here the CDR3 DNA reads TGTGCCAGCAGCTTAGATCGGGTAGATACGCAGTATTTT.